This is a list of T cell receptor beta chains from one sample in a study of cytomegalovirus exposure and HLA in healthy donors. This table comes from immunoSEQ multiplex PCR, and its TCRdb copy is limited to in-frame clones, with some not included. Found here are under 200,000 clones, around 69% of them singletons; the top ten hold roughly 1.4%. The sequencing sample was made of PBMCs. All receptors come from a man aged 60 to 75 in good health and CMV-seronegative. Both conserved end residues are part of each CDR3. A D gene is named only where the DNA matches it firmly. Clone size appears in some rows only: once, few, many, or a class for an expanded clone.

>-|-|TRBV7-9|TRBJ2-1
CASRFQGLEVENEQFF
TGTGCCAGCAGGTTCCAGGGGCTAGAGGTCGAAAATGAGCAGTTCTTC
>once|TRBD1|TRBV7-2|TRBJ2-7
CASSLESGTGPYEQYF
TGTGCCAGCAGCCTAGAATCCGGGACAGGGCCCTACGAGCAGTACTTC
>-|-|TRBV5-4|TRBJ2-2
CASSFGQSNTGELFF
TGTGCCAGCAGCTTCGGACAGTCGAACACCGGGGAGCTGTTTTTT
>-|TRBD1|TRBV5-1|TRBJ2-5
CASSMTGGGLETQYF
TGCGCCAGCAGCATGACAGGGGGGGGCCTGGAGACCCAGTACTTC
>-|TRBD2|TRBV11-2|TRBJ2-2
CASSLWGGRYANTGELFF
TGTGCCAGCAGCTTATGGGGCGGGAGGTACGCGAACACCGGGGAGCTGTTTTTT
>-|-|TRBV15|TRBJ1-6
CATSSTRGSNSPLHF
TGTGCCACCAGCAGCACTCGAGGTAGTAATTCACCCCTCCACTTT
>-|TRBD1|TRBV7-3|TRBJ2-5
CASSPRGTGGETQYF
TGTGCCAGCAGCCCGAGGGGGACAGGGGGAGAGACCCAGTACTTC
>-|-|TRBV9|TRBJ2-1
CASSVKGSGSYNEQFF
TGTGCCAGCAGCGTAAAAGGGTCAGGGTCCTACAATGAGCAGTTCTTC
>-|-|TRBV6-5|TRBJ1-3
CASSYSGGGNTIYF
TGTGCCAGCAGTTACTCCGGGGGGGGAAACACCATATATTTT
>-|TRBD2|TRBV4-3|TRBJ2-7
CASSQVLAGGPYEQYF
TGCGCCAGCAGCCAGGTCCTCGCGGGGGGGCCTTACGAGCAGTACTTC
>-|TRBD2|TRBV7-2|TRBJ2-5
CASTTLAGVWETQYF
TGTGCCAGCACCACGCTAGCGGGAGTATGGGAGACCCAGTACTTC
>-|-|TRBV13|TRBJ1-1
CASSFTRGTEAFF
TGTGCCAGCAGCTTCACTCGGGGCACTGAAGCTTTCTTT
>-|-|TRBV4-2|TRBJ1-2
CASSQVEVVPGGYTF
TGTGCCAGCAGCCAAGTTGAGGTGGTCCCCGGGGGCTACACCTTC
>few|TRBD2|TRBV30|TRBJ2-5
CACTAGAIQETQYF
TGTGCCTGTACAGCGGGGGCGATCCAAGAGACCCAGTACTTC
>once|-|TRBV6-6|TRBJ2-1
CASSRRYNEQFF
TGTGCCAGCAGCCGGAGGTACAATGAGCAGTTCTTC
>-|TRBD1|TRBV6-6|TRBJ1-5
CASNLEGQGDQPQHF
TGTGCCAGCAACCTAGAGGGACAGGGAGATCAGCCCCAGCATTTT
>-|TRBD1|TRBV2|TRBJ1-2
CASTPGQGAYGYTF
TGTGCCAGCACTCCGGGACAGGGGGCCTACGGCTACACCTTC
>-|TRBD1|TRBV11-2|TRBJ2-3
CASSSGTGTDTQYF
TGTGCCAGCAGCTCCGGGACAGGCACAGATACGCAGTATTTT
>few|-|TRBV10-2|TRBJ2-7
CASSESRTMSYEQYF
TGCGCCAGCAGTGAGTCAAGGACTATGAGCTACGAGCAGTACTTC
>-|-|TRBV5-1|TRBJ2-3
CASSLEGLRGDTQYF
TGCGCCAGCAGCTTGGAAGGCCTCCGGGGAGATACGCAGTATTTT
>few|TRBD1|TRBV9|TRBJ2-2
CASSTGQGYNTGELFF
TGTGCCAGCAGCACAGGACAGGGCTATAACACCGGGGAGCTGTTTTTT
>-|TRBD1|TRBV19|TRBJ1-5
CASRAQQGGKNQPQHF
TGTGCCAGCCGGGCGCAGCAGGGGGGTAAGAATCAGCCCCAGCATTTT
>once|TRBD2|TRBV29-1|TRBJ2-1
CSERGGYNEQFF
TGCAGCGAGCGGGGGGGGTACAATGAGCAGTTCTTC
>once|TRBD1|TRBV28|TRBJ2-7
CASSGTGVGSYEQYF
TGTGCCAGCAGTGGAACAGGGGTGGGCTCCTACGAGCAGTACTTC
>-|TRBD1|TRBV9|TRBJ1-3
CASSVGGQGSGNTIYF
TGTGCCAGCAGCGTAGGAGGACAGGGCTCTGGAAACACCATATATTTT
>few|TRBD1|TRBV19|TRBJ2-5
CASTGDRAQETQYF
TGTGCCAGTACCGGAGACAGGGCCCAAGAGACCCAGTACTTC
>few|-|TRBV7-3|TRBJ2-5
CASSLNGRSETQYF
TGTGCCAGCAGCTTAAACGGCAGGTCAGAGACCCAGTACTTC
>few|TRBD2|TRBV9|TRBJ2-1
CASSVAPSGGVGNEQFF
TGTGCCAGCAGCGTAGCTCCAAGCGGGGGGGTCGGTAATGAGCAGTTCTTC
>-|-|TRBV6-5|TRBJ1-1
CASSYGTSRGTEAFF
TGTGCCAGCAGCTATGGGACTTCCCGAGGCACTGAAGCTTTCTTT
>-|TRBD1|TRBV5-8|TRBJ1-5
CASSLGTGGNQPQHF
TGTGCCAGCAGCTTGGGAACAGGGGGCAATCAGCCCCAGCATTTT
>-|-|TRBV4-2|TRBJ1-4
CASSQDGLGGEKLFF
TGTGCCAGCAGCCAAGATGGGCTCGGTGGTGAAAAACTGTTTTTT
>few|TRBD1|TRBV30|TRBJ1-2
CARDSRNYGYTF
TGTGCCCGGGACAGTCGGAACTATGGCTACACCTTC
>-|TRBD2|TRBV28|TRBJ2-5
CASSLAGGETQYF
TGTGCCAGCAGTTTAGCGGGGGGCGAGACCCAGTACTTC
>-|-|TRBV5-6|TRBJ2-7
CASSHRLYEQYF
TGTGCCAGCAGCCATAGACTCTACGAGCAGTACTTC
>-|-|TRBV5-4|TRBJ2-7
CASSLSMGGPGEQYF
TGTGCCAGCAGCTTGTCTATGGGGGGGCCGGGAGAGCAGTACTTC
>once|-|TRBV6-5|TRBJ1-1
CASAGPRGLNTEAFF
TGTGCCAGCGCCGGGCCCCGGGGGTTGAACACTGAAGCTTTCTTT
>-|-|TRBV5-1|TRBJ2-7
CASSLAGELEQYF
TGCGCCAGCAGCCTTGCCGGGGAACTCGAGCAGTACTTC
>-|TRBD1|TRBV4-1|TRBJ2-3
CASSQVTGGLSTDTQYF
TGCGCCAGCAGCCAAGTAACAGGGGGCCTTAGCACAGATACGCAGTATTTT
>-|-|TRBV4-3|TRBJ1-1
CASSQGRGTDTEAFF
TGCGCCAGCAGCCAAGGGAGGGGAACCGACACTGAAGCTTTCTTT
>-|TRBD1|TRBV30|TRBJ1-5
CAWGQGENQPQHF
TGTGCCTGGGGACAGGGGGAAAATCAGCCCCAGCATTTT
>-|-|TRBV5-6|TRBJ1-6
CASSLGGVYNSPLHF
TGTGCCAGCAGCTTGGGGGGGGTCTATAATTCACCCCTCCACTTT
>-|-|TRBV9|TRBJ2-7
CASSPRLGGYEQYF
TGTGCCAGCAGCCCGAGGTTGGGGGGTTACGAGCAGTACTTC
>few|TRBD2|TRBV7-2|TRBJ2-5
CASSPRLAKQETQYF
TGTGCCAGCAGCCCCCGACTAGCGAAACAAGAGACCCAGTACTTC
>-|TRBD1|TRBV5-4|TRBJ1-2
CASSLVGTGHGYTF
TGTGCCAGCAGCTTGGTGGGGACAGGGCATGGCTACACCTTC
>-|TRBD2|TRBV27|TRBJ2-3
CASRIAGTDTQYF
TGTGCCAGCAGAATAGCGGGAACAGATACGCAGTATTTT
>-|TRBD1|TRBV6-5|TRBJ1-2
CAIRTGEGYGYTF
TGTGCCATCAGAACAGGGGAAGGCTATGGCTACACCTTC
>-|TRBD1|TRBV19|TRBJ2-2
CASRGQAATGELFF
TGTGCCAGTAGGGGACAGGCGGCGACCGGGGAGCTGTTTTTT
>-|TRBD1|TRBV28|TRBJ2-4
CASNPPRGAKNIQYF
TGTGCCAGCAATCCGCCCAGGGGGGCCAAAAACATTCAGTACTTC
>-|-|TRBV7-3|TRBJ2-2
CASSLTRGPAGELFF
TGTGCCAGCAGCTTAACCAGGGGCCCCGCCGGGGAGCTGTTTTTT
>-|-|TRBV6-1|TRBJ1-3
CAGTEGGASGNTIYF
TGTGCCGGCACCGAGGGCGGGGCCTCTGGAAACACCATATATTTT
>-|TRBD2|TRBV2|TRBJ2-2
CARSSGSVTGELFF
TGTGCCAGATCTAGCGGGAGTGTAACCGGGGAGCTGTTTTTT